Each of the 11 T cell receptor beta chains below was sequenced from the same sample in a study of blood T cell repertoires in COVID-19 (dated by TCRdb to 2020 to 2021). The library was produced with the immunoSEQ multiplex PCR assay. TCRdb took over this immuneACCESS table, retaining in-frame rearrangements with V and J assigned. Such tables are incomplete; in checked studies, under half of the missing clones stem from an unresolved V gene, and the remainder is unexplained. The sample profile shows 130,000 to 150,000 clones; approximately 85% of them were found once. The ten top clones hold 2.6% of the sample. Sequencing used peripheral blood. The receptor source for this set is a human donor with acute or convalescent COVID-19. The donor label of this sample is uncertain.

This chain links TRBV5-6 with TRBJ2-7; 7 nucleotides agree with TRBD1. The V and J ends lost 4 bases and 2 bases, in that order; junction bases with no gene match: 6. Germline lookup yields CDR1 SGHDT and CDR2 YYEEEE. The CDR3 consists of 14 residues. The CDR3 coding sequence is TGTGCCAGCAGCCGGACAGGCCGAACCTACGAGCAGTACTTC. Its translation: CASSRTGRTYEQYF.

This chain uses TRBV3-1 (or the pseudogene TRBV3-2) with TRBJ1-1, with D possibly TRBD1 on 6 matching bases. This CDR3 is built from 15 residues. Per germline, CDR1 LGHDT and CDR2 YNNKEL (reference sequence). V was cut by 4 bases and J by 1 base, with 13 bases left in between. The CDR3 region has the DNA TGTGCCAGCAGCCCGCTTGGACAGTCGAACACTGAAGCTTTCTTT. This encodes CASSPLGQSNTEAFF.

The rearrangement joins TRBV6-5 to TRBJ2-7; the D gene is possibly TRBD2 (7 bases). This CDR3 has 15 residues. The V gene's germline CDR1 is MNHEY and CDR2 SVGAGI. The germline V and J ends were trimmed by 0 bases and 3 bases, with 12 bases remaining between them. The DNA for the CDR3 is TGTGCCAGCAGTTACTCGGGAGCGGGACACTACGAGCAGTACGTC. It is translated as CASSYSGAGHYEQYV.

The chain combines TRBV5-8 with TRBJ2-1; D call uncertain. V lost 10 bases and J 6 bases, leaving 14 bases between the germline ends. The CDR3 has 12 amino acids. Germline loops: CDR1 SGHTS, CDR2 YDEGEE. The DNA for the CDR3 is TGTGCCTCCCGAGCGAACTCCAATGAGCAGTTCTTC. Its translation: CASRANSNEQFF.

The V call is TRBV5-4, the J call TRBJ2-3; TRBD2 is a possible D gene (6 bases). The CDR3 has 16 amino acids. Germline V gene lookup returns CDR1 SGHNT and CDR2 YYREEE (reference sequence). The V and J ends lost 4 bases and 9 bases respectively, with 24 bases between them. The CDR3 nucleotides are TGTGCCAGCAGCCAGGCGGGCGGGACTCTGGCCCAAACGCAGTATTTT. Translating gives CASSQAGGTLAQTQYF.

On this clone: Other DNA sequences in this sample translate to the same CDR3. The V gene is TRBV19, the J gene TRBJ1-2; the D gene is possibly TRBD1 (5 bases). Looked up from germline, CDR1 is LNHDA and CDR2 is SQIVND (reference sequence). V was shortened by 5 bases and J by 5 bases, with 12 bases between the two germline ends. There are 13 residues in the CDR3. CDR3 amino acids: CASSPDREYGYTF. The CDR3 DNA reads as TGTGCCAGTAGTCCAGACAGAGAGTATGGCTACACCTTC.

The chain is built from TRBV24-1 and TRBJ2-7, with a tentative D call TRBD2 (6 bases). The CDR3 has 16 residues. Germline-derived CDR1 and CDR2 are KGHDR and SFDVKD. The germline V and J ends were trimmed by 5 bases and 3 bases, with 19 bases remaining between them. The DNA for the CDR3 is TGTGCCACCAGTGTCCGGACGGAGGGCCGAGGCTACGAGCAGTACTTC. Residues: CATSVRTEGRGYEQYF.

J is TRBJ2-6 and V is TRBV19, with TRBD1 matching 10 bases. This CDR3 contains 19 residues. V was clipped by 2 bases and J by 0 bases; unmatched bases: 7. The V gene's germline CDR1 is LNHDA and CDR2 SQIVND (reference sequence). CDR3 amino acids: CASSIIWGQGISGANVLTF. The CDR3 region has the DNA TGTGCCAGTAGTATAATTTGGGGACAGGGGATCTCTGGGGCCAACGTCCTGACTTTC. Full variable domain (remainder filled in from reference TRBV19 and TRBJ2-6): DGGITQSPKYLFRKEGQNVTLSCEQNLNHDAMYWYRQDPGQGLRLIYYSQIVNDFQKGDIAEGYSVSREKKESFPLTVTSAQKNPTAFYLCASSIIWGQGISGANVLTFGAGSRLTVL.

The chain joins TRBV5-6 to TRBJ2-7, with 12 bases identical to TRBD1. Looked up from germline, CDR1 is SGHDT and CDR2 is YYEEEE. The CDR3 has 16 residues. V lost 4 bases to trimming and J lost 3 bases; unmatched junction nucleotides: 8. The CDR3 sequence is CASSPPGQGAVYEQYF. CDR3 in DNA: TGTGCCAGCAGCCCACCGGGACAGGGGGCCGTCTACGAGCAGTACTTC. Supplemented by reference TRBV5-6 and TRBJ2-7, the full variable domain reads DAGVTQSPTHLIKTRGQQVTLRCSPKSGHDTVSWYQQALGQGPQFIFQYYEEEERQRGNFPDRFSGHQFPNYSSELNVNALLLGDSALYLCASSPPGQGAVYEQYFGPGTRLTVT.

The V and J genes are TRBV5-1 and TRBJ2-5; possibly TRBD1 for D (6 bases). Trimming pared 0 bases from V and 2 bases from J, leaving 8 bases between. Germline CDR1 SGHRS, CDR2 YFSETQ. The CDR3 loop spans 14 amino acids. CDR3 residues: CASSLAQGQETQYF. The CDR3 DNA reads TGCGCCAGCAGCTTGGCACAGGGACAAGAGACCCAGTACTTC.

The J gene is TRBJ1-2, the V gene TRBV14; unclear D gene. CDR1 and CDR2 (germline): SGHDN, FVKESK. V shed 5 bases and J shed 0 bases, with 7 bases lying between them. This CDR3 has 13 amino acids. For the CDR3, the DNA is TGTGCCAGCAGCTCTACAGCTAACTATGGCTACACCTTC. Its translation is CASSSTANYGYTF.